This T cell receptor (beta chain) came from a study of blood T cell repertoires in COVID-19. Study context: From the United States, Italy and Spain came samples of acute and convalescent COVID-19. T cells, B-cell-depleted T cells, or PBMCs supplied cDNA or gDNA.

Per the original methods: Reference gene primer amplification gave nucleated cell count estimates. Libraries were prepared by immunoSEQ multiplex PCR; TCRdb keeps only in-frame clonotypes and omits some of them. The V and J calls and clone size come from that table; D and trimming were worked out from the DNA. The sample includes just over 150,000 clones, 85% of them seen just once. Per the germline V gene, CDR1 is MNHNS and CDR2 is SASEGT. CDR3 length equals 15 residues. V gave up 2 bases and J gave up 4 bases; unmatched junction bases: 6. This clonotype originated in a human donor with acute or convalescent COVID-19. The donor label of this sample is uncertain. The sample consisted of peripheral blood. This chain uses TRBV6-1 with TRBJ1-2; the match to TRBD1 covers 8 bases. CDR3 DNA sequence: TGTGCCAGCAGTGAAACGGGACAGGCATTCTATGGCTACACCTTC. Its protein is CASSETGQAFYGYTF.